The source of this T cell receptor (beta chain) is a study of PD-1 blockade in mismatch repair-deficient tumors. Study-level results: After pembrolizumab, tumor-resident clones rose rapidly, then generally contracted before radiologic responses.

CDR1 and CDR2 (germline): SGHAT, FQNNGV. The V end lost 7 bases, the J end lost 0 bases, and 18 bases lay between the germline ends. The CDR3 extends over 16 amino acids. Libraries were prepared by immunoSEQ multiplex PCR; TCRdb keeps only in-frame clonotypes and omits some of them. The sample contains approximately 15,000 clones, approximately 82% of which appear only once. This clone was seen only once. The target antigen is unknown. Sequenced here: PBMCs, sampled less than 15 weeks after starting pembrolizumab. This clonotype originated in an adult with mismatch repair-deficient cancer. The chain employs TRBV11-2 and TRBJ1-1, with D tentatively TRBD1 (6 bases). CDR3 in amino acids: CASNSLGALMNTEAFF. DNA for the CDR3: TGTGCCAGCAACTCGCTGGGGGCCCTTATGAACACTGAAGCTTTCTTT.